This record concerns one T cell receptor beta chain sequence. Some clones are missing from TCRdb's copy, which holds only in-frame ones; the method was immunoSEQ multiplex PCR. Counted here are some 290,000 clones, roughly 84% occurring once; the ten biggest clones make up 1.5% to 2.5%. V trimming: 2 bases; J trimming: 7 bases; junction bases outside the gene matches: 14. Germline V gene lookup returns CDR1 ENHRY and CDR2 SYGVKD. CDR3 length equals 17 residues. Treatment indicated: roughly 19 received Ad26.COV2.S at low or high dose, single or two shots; roughly five received placebo; per-sample allocation not given. Specimen acquisition occurred on day 63 following the initial vaccine or placebo injection. The data stem from a study of Ad26.COV2.S vaccination and SARS-CoV-2 variants.

This chain uses TRBV10-3 with TRBJ1-2, with 9 bases lining up with TRBD1. Sequenced material: peripheral blood, taken in a trial of Ad26.COV2.S vaccine versus placebo. The TCR was taken from a person aged 18-60 years who received the Ad26.COV2.S COVID-19 vaccine or a placebo. CDR3 residues: CAISETPRGTGKGGYTF. CDR3 DNA sequence: TGTGCCATCAGTGAGACACCGCGCGGGACAGGGAAGGGTGGCTACACCTTC.